These T cell receptor beta chains were read from a single sample in a study of blood T cell repertoires in COVID-19. Using immunoSEQ multiplex PCR, the repertoire was profiled, and TCRdb retains in-frame clones only, with some absent. The sample lists roughly 140,000 clones, 70% to 90% occurring once. Sequenced: peripheral blood. These receptors were collected from a man aged 65 to 85 with acute or convalescent COVID-19. CDR3s include the opening cysteine and the closing phenylalanine or tryptophan. A D gene is named only where the DNA matches it firmly. Where a row states a size, it is once, few, many or the class of an expanded clone; other rows omit it.

v_gene,d_gene,abundance,j_gene,CDR3nt,CDR3aa
TRBV21-1,.,.,TRBJ1-1,TGTGCCAGCAGCAAAGAGGGGACACCGACAGAGACGAACACTGAAGCTTTCTTT,CASSKEGTPTETNTEAFF
TRBV3-1/TRBV3-2,TRBD2,.,TRBJ2-2,TGTGCCAGCAGCCCCCGGGACTATGGCACCGGGGAGCTGTTTTTT,CASSPRDYGTGELFF
TRBV30,TRBD1,.,TRBJ2-5,TGTGCCCTCCGGACAGGCGCCTCAAGTGAGACCCAGTACTTC,CALRTGASSETQYF
TRBV7-3,.,.,TRBJ1-5,TGTGCCGGGGGAGGTATTGGGGACGAAGATAGCAATCAGCCCCAGCATTTT,CAGGGIGDEDSNQPQHF
TRBV24-1,.,.,TRBJ2-7,TGTGCCACCAGTCCGAGGCAGGGGCGCGACGAGCAGTACTTC,CATSPRQGRDEQYF
TRBV6-1,.,.,TRBJ2-1,TGTGCCAGCAGTGAATGGGGAGCTACCCCCAGTGAGCAGTTCTTC,CASSEWGATPSEQFF
TRBV10-1,.,once,TRBJ2-7,TGCGCCAGCAGTGAGAGGGGGACACCTCGGGACGAGCAGTACTTC,CASSERGTPRDEQYF
TRBV18,.,.,TRBJ2-1,TGTGCCAGCTCACCACCGCGGGGAGGAGGCCGATACAATGAGCAGTTCTTC,CASSPPRGGGRYNEQFF
TRBV7-6,TRBD1,.,TRBJ1-6,TGTGCCAGCAGCTTAGGGACAGGCGATCTTAATTCACCCCTCCACTTT,CASSLGTGDLNSPLHF
TRBV5-1,.,.,TRBJ1-1,TGCGCCAGCAGCTTGGCAGGGTTCGTGGGTACTGAAGCTTTCTTT,CASSLAGFVGTEAFF
TRBV19,TRBD2,.,TRBJ2-3,TGTGCCAGTAGTGGAGCGGGAGCAGGAGATACGCAGTATTTT,CASSGAGAGDTQYF
TRBV6-5,TRBD2,.,TRBJ2-7,TGTGCCAGCAGGCGCTACGATCGGGAGGACCCCCACTTC,CASRRYDREDPHF
TRBV19,TRBD1,few,TRBJ1-1,TGTGCCAGTAGCGCGGGACAGGGAGGCACTGAAGCTTTCTTT,CASSAGQGGTEAFF
TRBV5-1,.,.,TRBJ1-1,TGCGCCAGCAGCCTGGGTCAGGGCCCCTACACTGAAGCTTTCTTT,CASSLGQGPYTEAFF
TRBV27,.,.,TRBJ2-3,TGTGCCAGCAGTCTGCGTAGCACAGATACGCAGTATTTT,CASSLRSTDTQYF
TRBV5-6,.,.,TRBJ2-7,TGTGCCAGCAGCTTGCTCGGGACTTCCTACGAGCAGTACTTC,CASSLLGTSYEQYF
TRBV7-2,TRBD2,.,TRBJ2-1,TGTGCCAGCAGCAGACCCAGCGGGGGGCTCTCTTTGCATGAGCAGTTCTTC,CASSRPSGGLSLHEQFF
TRBV25-1,TRBD2,.,TRBJ2-1,TGTGCCAGCAGTGACCGGACTAGCGGCTTAACCAATGAGCAGTTCTTC,CASSDRTSGLTNEQFF
TRBV3-1/TRBV3-2,.,once,TRBJ1-4,TGTGCCAGCAGCCGCTTAGCAAGGAATGAAAAACTGTTTTTT,CASSRLARNEKLFF
TRBV28,.,.,TRBJ1-5,TGTGCCAGCAGCCCTAATAGCAATCAGCCCCAGCATTTT,CASSPNSNQPQHF
TRBV7-8,TRBD1,.,TRBJ1-4,TGTGCCAGCAGTCAAGAGGGGGACAGGGGTAAAAAACTGTTTTTT,CASSQEGDRGKKLFF
TRBV5-8,TRBD1,once,TRBJ1-1,TGTGCCAGCAGCATCCTCCTCCACTCAGGGGGGAACACTGAAGCTTTCTTT,CASSILLHSGGNTEAFF
TRBV5-1,.,.,TRBJ1-1,TGCGCCAGCAGCTTGGCCCCAGGCAGCCCCACTGAAGCTTTCTTT,CASSLAPGSPTEAFF
TRBV19,TRBD1,.,TRBJ1-6,TGTGCCAGTAGGCCACAGGGGGCTAATTCACCCCTCCACTTT,CASRPQGANSPLHF
TRBV11-2,TRBD2,.,TRBJ2-3,TGTGCCAGCAGCCGGACGGGGACTAGCGGCACAGATACGCAGTATTTT,CASSRTGTSGTDTQYF
TRBV12-5,TRBD2,.,TRBJ2-7,TGTGCTAGTGGTGCTAGCGGGGGTGACTACGAGCAGTACTTC,CASGASGGDYEQYF
TRBV4-2,TRBD2,.,TRBJ2-1,TGTGCCAGCAGCCAAGTCGGGTCCAGCGGGAGTATCGATGAGCAGTTCTTC,CASSQVGSSGSIDEQFF
TRBV24-1,.,.,TRBJ1-5,TGTGCCACCAGTGGGGCAGAATATAGCAATCAGCCCCAGCATTTT,CATSGAEYSNQPQHF
TRBV28,.,.,TRBJ2-7,TGTGCCAGCAGTTCTCACAGGGCGTTCGGCTCCTACGAGCAGTACTTC,CASSSHRAFGSYEQYF
TRBV12-3/TRBV12-4,.,.,TRBJ2-2,TGTGCCAGCAGACAGGGAGTATACGGGGAGCTGTTTTTT,CASRQGVYGELFF
TRBV19,.,.,TRBJ1-6,TGTGCCAGTTCTGACATAACAGGGAATTCACCCCTCCACTTT,CASSDITGNSPLHF
TRBV7-2,.,once,TRBJ1-5,TGTGCCAGCAGCTTAGCGGCAGGACTAAATCAGCCCCAGCATTTT,CASSLAAGLNQPQHF
TRBV28,TRBD1,.,TRBJ1-2,TGTGCCAGCAGTTTAGAGGACAGGGGGTATGGCTACACCTTC,CASSLEDRGYGYTF
TRBV10-2,TRBD2,.,TRBJ2-1,TGCGCCAGCAGATCGACTAGCGGGATTTACAATGAGCAGTTCTTC,CASRSTSGIYNEQFF
TRBV5-1,.,.,TRBJ1-5,TGCGCCAGCAGTTGGGACACCAATCAGCCCCAGCATTTT,CASSWDTNQPQHF
TRBV5-1,.,.,TRBJ1-1,TGCGCCAGCAGCTTGGGCCGGGGTCAAGACACTGAAGCTTTCTTT,CASSLGRGQDTEAFF
TRBV28,TRBD1,.,TRBJ1-2,TGTGCCAGCAGCTCAGGGACAGGGGGAAGCTATGGCTACACCTTC,CASSSGTGGSYGYTF
TRBV7-9,.,.,TRBJ2-5,TGTGCCAGCAGCTTAGTCGGAGGTGCCCAAGAGACCCAGTACTTC,CASSLVGGAQETQYF
TRBV5-6,.,.,TRBJ1-6,TGTGCCAGCAGCTTGGGACCTCGCCCAGGAAATAATTCACCCCTCCACTTT,CASSLGPRPGNNSPLHF
TRBV18,TRBD1,.,TRBJ1-2,TGTGCCAGCTCACCAGCGACAGGGGGAGAGGGTGGCTACACCTTC,CASSPATGGEGGYTF
TRBV6-5,.,.,TRBJ1-3,TGTGCCAGCAGTTACCTCAGGGGACCCATATATTTT,CASSYLRGPIYF
TRBV27,TRBD1,few,TRBJ2-2,TGTGCCAGCAGGAAACAGGGGGCAGGAGGCACCGGGGAGCTGTTTTTT,CASRKQGAGGTGELFF